These T cell receptor beta chains were read from a single sample in a study of response to subunit inactivated influenza vaccine. TCRdb analysed the RT-PCR reads with MiXCR anew, one entry per CDR3 protein. The table records about 160,000 distinct CDR3 sequences, 9.5% to 13% of them present only once. Specimen: non-naive T cells sorted from PBMCs, collected roughly 46 days after vaccination. The source of these receptors is a man aged 50-60 years who received an inactivated influenza vaccine. Each CDR3 is given with its conserved first and last residue. The order of the fields is J gene, clone size, D gene, V gene, CDR3 DNA, CDR3 protein. The D gene is left open where the match is weak. Clone size, where shown, is once, few, many, or a class for clones that have expanded.

TRBJ2-6 . . TRBV12-3/TRBV12-4 TGTGCCTTCAGTTTATTACATCTATGGTCTGGGGCTGGGGCCAACGTCCTGACTTTC CAFSLLHLWSGAGANVLTF
TRBJ2-1 many . TRBV29-1 TGCAGCGTGGGGGCGGGGATCGGGGCCAATGAGCAGTTCTTC CSVGAGIGANEQFF
TRBJ1-1 few . TRBV28 TGTGCCAGCAGCAACCCTACCACAGGGCATGTAGCTTTCTTT CASSNPTTGHVAFF
TRBJ2-6 . . TRBV24-1 TGTGCCACCAGTGACCCAGGACGGGACTCTGGGGCCAACGTCCTGACTTTC CATSDPGRDSGANVLTF
TRBJ1-5 few . TRBV30 TGTGCCGCCGCCGGCAGTAGCAATCAGCCCCAGCATTTT CAAAGSSNQPQHF
TRBJ1-6 . TRBD1 TRBV27 TGTGCCAGCAGGAGGACAGGGGGCTTTAATTCACCCCTCCACTTT CASRRTGGFNSPLHF
TRBJ1-2 . . TRBV4-3 TGCGCCAGCAGCCAAGATCCCGGGGTTCCGTACTATGGCTACACCTTC CASSQDPGVPYYGYTF
TRBJ2-7 . . TRBV24-1 TGTGCCACCAGTGAGGGCTACGAGCAGTACTTC CATSEGYEQYF
TRBJ2-2 . . TRBV6-2/TRBV6-3 TGTGCCAGCAGTCTCCACGGAGGGGCTGGCGGGGAGCTGTTTTTT CASSLHGGAGGELFF
TRBJ2-1 . TRBD2 TRBV7-2 TGTGCCAGCAGCCCAGACGGGGGGAGTTGGAATGAGCAGTTCTTC CASSPDGGSWNEQFF